This T cell receptor (beta chain) was captured by sequencing in a study of response to subunit inactivated influenza vaccine. Regarding the study as a whole: A suggestion made by the authors is that each seasonal influenza vaccination recruits few new T cells.

Concerning this clonotype itself: Its antigen is not known.

V was clipped by 0 bases and J by 7 bases, with 21 bases between them. Germline V gene sequence: CDR1 LGHNA, CDR2 YNFKEQ. The CDR3 has 18 residues. Each CDR3 protein is one row after TCRdb ran MiXCR on the RT-PCR reads. Of about 580,000 distinct CDR3 sequences in the sample, approximately 14% were seen once. The chain combines TRBV4-2 with TRBJ1-4, with a weak D call TRBD1 (5 bases). The clonotype was recovered from a man aged 50 to 59 who received an inactivated influenza vaccine. Sequenced material: PBMCs from blood, taken roughly 12 days after vaccination. CDR3 residues: CASSQDSLIGRDSEKLFF. CDR3 bases: TGTGCCAGCAGCCAAGATTCCTTAATCGGTCGGGACTCTGAAAAACTGTTTTTT.